The 27 T cell receptor beta chains given below trace back to one sample, sequenced in a study of blood T cell repertoires in COVID-19. Data came from immunoSEQ multiplex PCR; TCRdb stores just in-frame clones and leaves some out. The table has about 100,000 clones, over 75% seen once. The sequencing sample was made of peripheral blood. The receptors come from a woman in her twenties or thirties with acute or convalescent COVID-19.

The chain couples TRBV28 to TRBJ2-7; D is possibly TRBD2 (5 bases). The CDR3 spans 14 residues. Germline-derived CDR1 and CDR2 are MDHEN and SYDVKM. Trimming took 3 bases from V and 3 from J, leaving 12 bases between them. The CDR3 protein is CASSFTSDYYEQYF. As DNA, the CDR3 is TGTGCCAGCAGTTTCACCTCCGACTACTACGAGCAGTACTTC.

V is TRBV2 and J is TRBJ1-4; TRBD1 aligns across 8 bases. The V and J ends lost 8 bases and 4 bases, in that order; junction bases with no gene match: 3. The CDR3 has 13 residues. Germline CDR1 SNHLY, CDR2 FYNNEI. This CDR3 is CASDRGFNEKLFF. DNA of the CDR3: TGTGCCAGCGACAGGGGATTTAATGAAAAACTGTTTTTT.

V is TRBV5-3 and J is TRBJ1-2, with D possibly being TRBD1 (5 bases). TRBV5-3 counts as an open reading frame of uncertain function. CDR3 length equals 13 residues. V lost 1 base and J lost 7, with 11 bases in between. CDR3: CARSLNRTGGYTF. The CDR3 DNA follows: TGTGCCAGAAGCTTGAACAGAACAGGTGGCTACACCTTC.

This chain connects TRBV5-1 to TRBJ2-7; 7 nucleotides line up with TRBD1. The CDR3 is made up of 15 amino acids. With V trimmed by 0 bases and J by 3 bases, 6 bases remained unmatched. Per the germline V gene, CDR1 is SGHRS and CDR2 is YFSETQ. The CDR3: CASSLEGDSVYEQYF. CDR3 in DNA: TGCGCCAGCAGCTTGGAGGGGGACAGTGTCTACGAGCAGTACTTC.

A single count supports this clone. This CDR3 is also generated by other DNA sequences in the sample. The V call is TRBV12-3 or TRBV12-4, the J call TRBJ1-1; D might be TRBD1 (5 bases). There are 11 residues in the CDR3. V dropped 6 bases and J dropped 5 bases, with 7 bases sitting between them. CDR3 coding DNA: TGTGCCAGCAGGGGGGGGACTGAAGCTTTCTTT. Its translation is CASRGGTEAFF.

This sequence joins TRBV4-1 and TRBJ1-2; a possible D gene is TRBD1 (6 bases). This CDR3 has 14 residues. Deletions cut 2 bases from V and 0 bases from J, with 7 bases between. Germline V gene lookup returns CDR1 MGHRA and CDR2 YSYEKL. The CDR3 here is CASSQQGTNYGYTF. CDR3 DNA sequence: TGCGCCAGCAGCCAACAGGGGACTAACTATGGCTACACCTTC.

The J gene is TRBJ2-7, the V gene TRBV9; TRBD1 might be the D (6 bases). Germline CDR1 reads SGDLS; CDR2 reads YYNGEE. The CDR3 has 13 amino acids. The V end was cut by 4 bases, the J end by 6 bases, with 14 bases between. The CDR3 is CASSPHETGEQYF. For the CDR3, the DNA is TGTGCCAGCAGCCCACACGAGACAGGCGAGCAGTACTTC.

On this clone itself: Other DNA sequences in the same sample also yield this CDR3. V gene TRBV6-5 combines with J gene TRBJ2-7; TRBD2 agrees at 9 bases. The length of the CDR3 is 14 residues. Germline V gene data show CDR1 as MNHEY and CDR2 as SVGAGI. With V trimmed by 0 bases and J by 4 bases, 1 base remained unmatched. This chain's CDR3 is CASSYSSGGYEQYF. CDR3 nucleotides: TGTGCCAGCAGTTACTCTAGCGGGGGTTACGAGCAGTACTTC.

As for this clone: Other DNA variants within this sample encode the same CDR3. The gene calls are TRBV19 and TRBJ1-2; D is undetermined. V was clipped by 4 bases and J by 4 bases, with 7 bases between them. CDR1 LNHDA and CDR2 SQIVND come from the germline V gene (reference sequence). The CDR3 is 12 residues long. This CDR3 reads CASSNPRYGYTF. CDR3 DNA: TGTGCCAGTAGTAATCCTCGCTATGGCTACACCTTC. The full variable domain, in which reference TRBV19 and TRBJ1-2 provide the parts outside the CDR3, is DGGITQSPKYLFRKEGQNVTLSCEQNLNHDAMYWYRQDPGQGLRLIYYSQIVNDFQKGDIAEGYSVSREKKESFPLTVTSAQKNPTAFYLCASSNPRYGYTFGSGTRLTVV.

The chain links TRBV7-9 to TRBJ2-7; D not resolved. The CDR3 has 13 residues. From germline, CDR1 is SEHNR and CDR2 FQNEAQ (reference sequence). The ends were cut back, 1 base at V and 5 bases at J, with 9 bases in the middle. CDR3 sequence: CASSLVPGNEQYF. In nucleotides, the CDR3 is TGTGCCAGCAGCTTAGTCCCAGGAAACGAGCAGTACTTC.

V is TRBV29-1 and J is TRBJ2-3; the D gene is possibly TRBD1 (6 bases). The CDR3 sequence is 13 residues long. V lost 3 bases and J 4 bases, leaving 11 bases between the germline ends. The germline V gene encodes CDR1 SQVTM and CDR2 ANQGSEA. CDR3 sequence reads: CSVDAQGADTQYF. CDR3 bases: TGCAGCGTTGATGCACAGGGAGCAGATACGCAGTATTTT.

The rearrangement joins TRBV28 to TRBJ2-7; 8 bases are shared with TRBD1. From germline, CDR1 is MDHEN and CDR2 SYDVKM. CDR3 length equals 13 residues. The ends lost 7 bases at V and 2 bases at J; junction bases unmatched: 4. CDR3 sequence reads: CASTQTGAYEQYF. Here the CDR3 DNA reads TGTGCCAGCACCCAGACAGGGGCCTACGAGCAGTACTTC.

The chain links TRBV2 to TRBJ1-5; D uncertain. This CDR3 comprises 14 residues. V was pared by 2 bases and J by 6 bases, with 11 bases between. Germline-derived CDR1 and CDR2 are SNHLY and FYNNEI. The CDR3 sequence is CASSERVVPQPQHF. CDR3 sequence (DNA): TGTGCCAGCAGTGAACGGGTGGTCCCTCAGCCCCAGCATTTT.

V and J are TRBV6-1 and TRBJ2-5; 8 nucleotides match TRBD1. This CDR3 has 17 amino acids. With 4 bases clipped from V and 5 bases from J, the junction kept 15 bases outside the gene matches. Germline V gene data show CDR1 as MNHNS and CDR2 as SASEGT. The CDR3 DNA reads as TGTGCCAGCAGTGTTGGGCTCTGGAGACAGGGGCGGGAGACCCAGTACTTC. Protein sequence: CASSVGLWRQGRETQYF.

The chain has TRBV30 and TRBJ1-4; 11 bases agree with TRBD1. Unmatched junction bases numbered 6, after V lost 4 bases and J lost 8 bases. The CDR3 runs to 14 residues. Germline V gene sequence: CDR1 GTSNPN, CDR2 SVGIG (reference sequence). The CDR3 here is CAWTAGTGGEKLFF. The CDR3 nucleotides are TGTGCCTGGACCGCCGGGACAGGGGGAGAAAAACTGTTTTTT. The full variable domain, its missing parts supplied by reference TRBV30 and TRBJ1-4, is SQTIHQWPATLVQPVGSPLSLECTVEGTSNPNLYWYRQAAGRGLQLLFYSVGIGQISSEVPQNLSASRPQDRQFILSSKKLLLSDSGFYLCAWTAGTGGEKLFFGSGTQLSVL.

V and J are TRBV2 and TRBJ1-2; 8 nucleotides match TRBD1. Germline V gene data show CDR1 as SNHLY and CDR2 as FYNNEI. CDR3 length: 13 residues. The J segment lost 4 bases and the V segment lost 8 bases, leaving 6 bases of the junction unmatched. The CDR3 sequence is CASGTGPSYGYTF. CDR3 bases: TGTGCCAGCGGGACAGGACCCTCCTATGGCTACACCTTC.

V usage is TRBV19 and J usage is TRBJ1-2; D might be TRBD1 (6 bases). This CDR3 is 14 amino acids long. Trimming removed 4 bases at V and 2 bases at J, with 11 bases between. Germline V gene lookup returns CDR1 LNHDA and CDR2 SQIVND (reference sequence). The CDR3 DNA reads TGTGCCAGTAGTACTACCGGACAGAACTATGGCTACACCTTC. Encoded protein: CASSTTGQNYGYTF.

The V call is TRBV7-9, the J call TRBJ2-7, with 7 bases that match TRBD2. Germline CDR1 SEHNR, CDR2 FQNEAQ (reference sequence). The CDR3 spans 11 residues. The J segment lost 6 bases and the V segment lost 4 bases, leaving 0 bases of the junction unmatched. CDR3: CASSWGGEQYF. The CDR3 nucleotides are TGTGCCAGCAGCTGGGGGGGCGAGCAGTACTTC.

V is TRBV11-2 and J is TRBJ2-5; D gene unclear. Germline values: CDR1 SGHAT, CDR2 FQNNGV. The germline V and J ends were trimmed by 3 bases and 3 bases, with 11 bases remaining between them. The CDR3 contains 14 residues. CDR3 in DNA: TGTGCCAGCAGCTTCGGTCACGGAGAAGAGACCCAGTACTTC. Translated, it gives CASSFGHGEETQYF.

This chain joins TRBV28 and TRBJ1-3; 7 bases map to TRBD1. Germline V gene lookup returns CDR1 MDHEN and CDR2 SYDVKM. With 5 bases clipped from V and 0 bases from J, the junction kept 7 bases outside the gene matches. This CDR3 region has 16 residues. The CDR3 loop reads CASSGGDSTSGNTIYF. The CDR3 DNA reads as TGTGCCAGCAGTGGAGGGGACAGTACCTCTGGAAACACCATATATTTT.

This clone was seen a single time. The V and J genes are TRBV9 and TRBJ2-7; TRBD1 matches 8 bases. The CDR3 extends over 16 amino acids. Per germline, CDR1 SGDLS and CDR2 YYNGEE. Trimming took 0 bases from V and 6 from J; bases not matched to a gene: 11. CDR3: CASSVGIGRGLSEQYF. Written as DNA, the CDR3 is TGTGCCAGCAGCGTAGGGATAGGCAGGGGGCTCTCCGAGCAGTACTTC.

The V and J genes are TRBV5-6 and TRBJ1-3; D remains ambiguous. Trimming shortened V by 7 bases and J by 3 bases, and 11 bases separated the two germline ends. CDR3 length: 13 residues. Germline V gives CDR1 SGHDT, CDR2 YYEEEE. CDR3 sequence: CASDLGYGNTIYF. The CDR3 coding sequence is TGTGCCAGCGACCTGGGCTATGGAAACACCATATATTTT.

J is TRBJ1-4 and V is TRBV27, with D possibly matching TRBD1 (6 bases). CDR3 size: 18 residues. Between the trimmed V and J ends, which lost 1 base and 3 bases, there was a span of 18 bases. CDR1 and CDR2 (germline): MNHEY, SMNVEV (reference sequence). This CDR3 is CASSLLPLGQPPNEKLFF. The CDR3 DNA reads TGTGCCAGCAGTTTATTGCCCCTCGGACAGCCACCTAATGAAAAACTGTTTTTT.

This clone appeared a single time. Here the CDR3 reads CASSLYRDGNSPLHF. DNA for the CDR3: TGTGCCAGCAGCTTATACAGGGATGGAAATTCACCCCTCCACTTT. This rearrangement joins TRBV7-8 to TRBJ1-6; D possibly corresponds to TRBD1 (6 bases). CDR3 size: 15 residues. With 2 bases removed from V and 7 bases from J, the gap between germline ends came to 12 bases. The germline gives CDR1 SGHVS, CDR2 FQNEAQ. Filled out from reference TRBV7-8 and TRBJ1-6, the complete variable domain reads GAGVSQSPRYKVAKRGQDVALRCDPISGHVSLFWYQQALGQGPEFLTYFQNEAQLDKSGLPSDRFFAERPEGSVSTLKIQRTQQEDSAVYLCASSLYRDGNSPLHFGNGTRLTVT.

The chain combines TRBV29-1 with TRBJ1-1; 7 bases align to TRBD1. The junction had 6 bases not matched to a gene; V was cut back by 4 bases and J by 1 base. Germline CDR1 and CDR2: SQVTM and ANQGSEA. The CDR3 sequence is 14 residues long. CDR3 protein: CSVGARGKNTEAFF. The CDR3 nucleotides are TGCAGCGTTGGGGCCAGGGGGAAGAACACTGAAGCTTTCTTT.

The V and J genes are TRBV24-1 and TRBJ2-1; 8 bases agree with TRBD2. The germline V gene has CDR1 KGHDR and CDR2 SFDVKD. CDR3 length: 13 residues. V lost 5 bases, J lost 9 bases, and 5 bases stayed unmatched. The CDR3 reads CATSVSGVVEQFF. The CDR3 bases are TGTGCCACCAGTGTTAGCGGGGTGGTTGAGCAGTTCTTC.

The chain is built from TRBV11-2 and TRBJ2-7; 16 nucleotides match TRBD2. There are 17 residues in the CDR3. CDR1 is SGHAT, CDR2 FQNNGV, per germline. After removal of 5 bases from V and 6 bases from J, the junction contained 10 bases not matched to a gene. DNA for the CDR3: TGTGCCAGCAGCCCCGGGACTAGCGGGGGGGCCCGGTTCGAGCAGTACTTC. Its translation is CASSPGTSGGARFEQYF.